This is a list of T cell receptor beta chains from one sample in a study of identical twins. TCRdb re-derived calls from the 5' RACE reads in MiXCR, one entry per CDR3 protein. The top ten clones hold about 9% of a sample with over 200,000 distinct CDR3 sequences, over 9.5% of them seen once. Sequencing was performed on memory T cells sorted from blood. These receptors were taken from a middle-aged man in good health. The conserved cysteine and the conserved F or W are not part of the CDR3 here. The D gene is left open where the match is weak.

ASSLVQGSNEKLF | 13 | TRBV5-1 | .
AISESGRTEAF | 11 | TRBV10-3 | .
ATSRASTRGEQF | 12 | TRBV15 | .
ASSLRGGSGNTIY | 13 | TRBV5-4 | .
ASTLSPGGWDNQPQH | 15 | TRBV6-2/TRBV6-3 | .
ASSVGYSQEQY | 11 | TRBV9 | .
SARPARGRENTDTQY | 15 | TRBV20-1 | .
ASSPTSGGAWVEQF | 14 | TRBV7-8 | TRBD2
SASNPQRGTDTQY | 13 | TRBV20-1 | .
AIKGEGGFWERDSEAF | 16 | TRBV10-3 | .
ASSLSGGQTYEQY | 13 | TRBV5-1 | TRBD2
ASSSTRANYEQY | 12 | TRBV27 | .
ASSHLSGSRNEQF | 13 | TRBV4-2 | TRBD2
ASSQGGDGPYEQY | 13 | TRBV3-1 | .
ASSFITGGNGYT | 12 | TRBV7-2 | TRBD1
ASSVGPGATDTQY | 13 | TRBV9 | .
DSKTTSGDYEQY | 12 | TRBV5-1 | .
ASSLNTGTSGTGELF | 15 | TRBV11-2 | TRBD2
ASSLRSGANVLT | 12 | TRBV7-9 | .
ASSLGGSRNEQF | 12 | TRBV11-2 | .
ASSWRGTGSYEQY | 13 | TRBV6-5 | TRBD1
ATSRGQNTEAF | 11 | TRBV15 | .
ASSDSTGGKN | 10 | TRBV10-1 | TRBD1
ASSLVGGTGANVLT | 14 | TRBV5-1 | .
ASSEWSPRGGRSCRDNEQF | 19 | TRBV25-1 | TRBD2
ASTFTSGRLSYEQY | 14 | TRBV7-2 | TRBD2
ASSELGSVDEQF | 12 | TRBV6-1 | .
SVRHDNTGELF | 11 | TRBV20-1 | .
ASSQEYTRGRGYT | 13 | TRBV4-1 | .
ASSQGGGRDEKLF | 13 | TRBV4-2 | .